The source of this T cell receptor (beta chain) is a study of beta chain features in type 1 diabetes. This clone was picked up a small number of times. Isolated RNA was reverse transcribed in full, so expressed TCRB transcripts were sequenced. The repertoire was sequenced with immunoSEQ multiplex PCR; TCRdb's copy has only in-frame clones and lacks some. The table lists more than 300,000 clones, over 12% of them singletons. Losses at the gene ends were 4 bases for V and 3 bases for J; bases not matched to a gene: 7. The CDR3 is 16 residues long. Germline CDR1 and CDR2: LGHNA and YSLEER. Sequenced sample: naive CD4+ T cells from blood. This clonotype originated in a young woman in good health. The chain recombines TRBV4-3 with TRBJ2-7; 12 nucleotides line up with TRBD2. The CDR3 bases are TGCGCCAGCAGCCCTCGAACTAGCGGGAGGAACTACGAGCAGTACTTC. This encodes CASSPRTSGRNYEQYF.